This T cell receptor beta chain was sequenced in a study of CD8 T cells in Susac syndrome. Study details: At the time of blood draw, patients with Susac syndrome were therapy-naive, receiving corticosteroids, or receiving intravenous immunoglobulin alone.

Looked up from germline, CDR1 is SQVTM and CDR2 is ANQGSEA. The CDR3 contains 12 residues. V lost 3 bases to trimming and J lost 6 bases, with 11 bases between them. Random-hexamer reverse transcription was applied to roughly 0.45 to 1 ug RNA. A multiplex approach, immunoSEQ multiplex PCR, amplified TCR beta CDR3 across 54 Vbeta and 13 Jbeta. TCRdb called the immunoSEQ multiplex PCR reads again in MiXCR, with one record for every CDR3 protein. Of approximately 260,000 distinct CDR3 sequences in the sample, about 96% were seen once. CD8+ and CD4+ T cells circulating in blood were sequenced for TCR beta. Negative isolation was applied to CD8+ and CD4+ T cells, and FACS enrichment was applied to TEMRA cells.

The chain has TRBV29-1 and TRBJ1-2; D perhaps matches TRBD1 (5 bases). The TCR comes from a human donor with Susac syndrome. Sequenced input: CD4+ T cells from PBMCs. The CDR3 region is CSVDPQGNGYTF. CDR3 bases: TGCAGCGTTGATCCGCAGGGAAATGGCTACACCTTC.